A selection of T cell receptor beta chains follows, all from one sample in a study of T cells after yellow fever vaccination. TCRdb called the 5' RACE reads again in MiXCR, with one record for every CDR3 protein. The data show around 400,000 distinct CDR3 sequences, approximately 10% seen once. Sequences were derived from PBMCs, sampled on the day of the first yellow fever vaccination. The receptors stem from a man between 18 and 29 years old who received the YFV17D yellow fever vaccine. Each CDR3 is given with its conserved first and last residue. The D gene is left open where the match is weak. Only part of the rows carry a size: once, few, many, or a class if the clone is expanded.

J gene: TRBJ2-6; clone size: NA; V gene: TRBV6-2/TRBV6-3; D gene: TRBD2; CDR3 protein: CASSPGGPGANVLTF; CDR3 DNA: TGTGCCAGCAGTCCGGGGGGGCCTGGGGCCAACGTCCTGACTTTC
J gene: TRBJ2-5; clone size: NA; V gene: TRBV5-1; D gene: NA; CDR3 protein: CASSMIRQETQYF; CDR3 DNA: TGCGCCAGCAGCATGATAAGACAAGAGACCCAGTACTTC
J gene: TRBJ2-1; clone size: few; V gene: TRBV4-3; D gene: TRBD2; CDR3 protein: CASSQVRAEGRGQFF; CDR3 DNA: TGCGCCAGCAGCCAAGTCCGGGCCGAGGGGAGGGGGCAGTTCTTC
J gene: TRBJ2-7; clone size: NA; V gene: TRBV15; D gene: TRBD1; CDR3 protein: CATSRDTGQGAYEQYF; CDR3 DNA: TGTGCCACCAGCAGAGATACGGGACAGGGGGCCTACGAGCAGTACTTC
J gene: TRBJ2-7; clone size: many; V gene: TRBV5-1; D gene: NA; CDR3 protein: CASSLASTNPYEQYF; CDR3 DNA: TGCGCCAGCAGCTTGGCCTCTACAAACCCCTACGAGCAGTACTTC
J gene: TRBJ1-2; clone size: few; V gene: TRBV5-1; D gene: NA; CDR3 protein: CASSLYGGYTF; CDR3 DNA: TGCGCCAGCAGCTTGTATGGAGGCTACACCTTC
J gene: TRBJ2-7; clone size: NA; V gene: TRBV6-2/TRBV6-3; D gene: NA; CDR3 protein: CASSWGARYEQYF; CDR3 DNA: TGTGCCAGCAGCTGGGGGGCGAGGTACGAGCAGTACTTC
J gene: TRBJ2-1; clone size: NA; V gene: TRBV5-1; D gene: NA; CDR3 protein: CASSIDYNEQFF; CDR3 DNA: TGCGCCAGCAGCATAGATTACAATGAGCAGTTCTTC
J gene: TRBJ1-2; clone size: few; V gene: TRBV19; D gene: TRBD1; CDR3 protein: CASVWDSARANYGYTF; CDR3 DNA: TGTGCCAGTGTTTGGGACAGCGCCCGTGCTAACTATGGCTACACCTTC
J gene: TRBJ1-1; clone size: NA; V gene: TRBV4-3; D gene: NA; CDR3 protein: CASSLQTGGMNTEAFF; CDR3 DNA: TGCGCCAGCAGCCTACAGACAGGAGGGATGAACACTGAAGCTTTCTTT
J gene: TRBJ2-1; clone size: NA; V gene: TRBV2; D gene: TRBD2; CDR3 protein: CASSKDTVWTSGGVAEQFF; CDR3 DNA: TGTGCCAGCAGTAAAGATACAGTGTGGACTAGCGGGGGGGTGGCTGAGCAGTTCTTC
J gene: TRBJ2-5; clone size: many; V gene: TRBV5-4; D gene: TRBD2; CDR3 protein: CASSLGLAQETQYF; CDR3 DNA: TGTGCCAGCAGCTTGGGACTAGCGCAAGAGACCCAGTACTTC
J gene: TRBJ2-3; clone size: few; V gene: TRBV4-1; D gene: TRBD1; CDR3 protein: CASSQPGQGFTDTQYF; CDR3 DNA: TGCGCCAGCAGCCAACCGGGACAGGGGTTTACAGATACGCAGTATTTT
J gene: TRBJ2-5; clone size: NA; V gene: TRBV25-1; D gene: TRBD2; CDR3 protein: CASSLTGGEETQYF; CDR3 DNA: TGTGCCAGCAGTCTCACCGGGGGGGAAGAGACCCAGTACTTC
J gene: TRBJ2-7; clone size: NA; V gene: TRBV6-5; D gene: TRBD1; CDR3 protein: CASSYSGTGGYEQYF; CDR3 DNA: TGTGCCAGCAGTTACTCCGGGACAGGGGGATACGAGCAGTACTTC
J gene: TRBJ2-7; clone size: many; V gene: TRBV3-1; D gene: TRBD1; CDR3 protein: CASSQGPAGQGGYEQYF; CDR3 DNA: TGTGCCAGCAGCCAAGGCCCAGCAGGACAGGGCGGCTACGAGCAGTACTTC
J gene: TRBJ2-1; clone size: NA; V gene: TRBV4-3; D gene: NA; CDR3 protein: CASSHGRGNEQFF; CDR3 DNA: TGCGCCAGCAGCCATGGTAGGGGTAATGAGCAGTTCTTC
J gene: TRBJ1-6; clone size: NA; V gene: TRBV27; D gene: TRBD1; CDR3 protein: CASSVGQGIPLHF; CDR3 DNA: TGTGCCAGCAGTGTGGGACAGGGGATACCCCTCCACTTT
J gene: TRBJ1-4; clone size: NA; V gene: TRBV2; D gene: NA; CDR3 protein: CASSYSGRLLNEKLFF; CDR3 DNA: TGTGCCAGCAGTTATTCCGGAAGGCTGCTTAATGAAAAACTGTTTTTT
J gene: TRBJ1-5; clone size: few; V gene: TRBV27; D gene: NA; CDR3 protein: CASSFTGRGPRQPQHF; CDR3 DNA: TGTGCCAGCAGTTTTACAGGTAGAGGGCCCAGACAGCCCCAGCATTTT
J gene: TRBJ1-2; clone size: NA; V gene: TRBV3-1; D gene: NA; CDR3 protein: CASSQDGQSVGYTF; CDR3 DNA: TGTGCCAGCAGCCAAGACGGGCAGTCGGTTGGCTACACCTTC
J gene: TRBJ2-2; clone size: NA; V gene: TRBV25-1; D gene: NA; CDR3 protein: CASSDPTGRDTGELFF; CDR3 DNA: TGTGCCAGCAGTGACCCGACAGGAAGGGACACCGGGGAGCTGTTTTTT
J gene: TRBJ1-1; clone size: few; V gene: TRBV7-3; D gene: NA; CDR3 protein: CASSFQHAANTEAFF; CDR3 DNA: TGTGCCAGCAGCTTTCAACACGCGGCGAACACTGAAGCTTTCTTT
J gene: TRBJ2-5; clone size: NA; V gene: TRBV12-3/TRBV12-4; D gene: NA; CDR3 protein: CASRAGQGGETQYF; CDR3 DNA: TGTGCCAGCAGGGCTGGACAGGGAGGGGAGACCCAGTACTTC
J gene: TRBJ2-7; clone size: few; V gene: TRBV6-1; D gene: TRBD1; CDR3 protein: CASSDLGQVYEQYF; CDR3 DNA: TGTGCCAGCAGTGATCTGGGACAGGTCTACGAGCAGTACTTC
J gene: TRBJ2-5; clone size: NA; V gene: TRBV20-1; D gene: NA; CDR3 protein: CSAPGLGGETQYF; CDR3 DNA: TGCAGTGCCCCTGGGTTGGGAGGAGAGACCCAGTACTTC
J gene: TRBJ2-2; clone size: few; V gene: TRBV6-1; D gene: NA; CDR3 protein: CATRDLAQLTNTGELFF; CDR3 DNA: TGTGCCACGCGTGACCTAGCGCAGTTAACGAACACCGGGGAGCTGTTTTTT
J gene: TRBJ2-1; clone size: few; V gene: TRBV27; D gene: NA; CDR3 protein: CASFRGSSYNEQFF; CDR3 DNA: TGTGCCAGCTTTCGGGGTAGCTCCTACAATGAGCAGTTCTTC
J gene: TRBJ2-7; clone size: NA; V gene: TRBV7-9; D gene: NA; CDR3 protein: CASSMGAYEQYF; CDR3 DNA: TGTGCCAGCAGCATGGGGGCCTACGAGCAGTACTTC
J gene: TRBJ2-1; clone size: few; V gene: TRBV5-1; D gene: TRBD2; CDR3 protein: CASSLGLADNEQFF; CDR3 DNA: TGCGCCAGCAGCTTGGGCCTAGCGGACAATGAGCAGTTCTTC
J gene: TRBJ1-4; clone size: NA; V gene: TRBV20-1; D gene: NA; CDR3 protein: CSARRAVHEKLFF; CDR3 DNA: TGCAGTGCTAGACGGGCGGTCCATGAAAAACTGTTTTTT
J gene: TRBJ1-2; clone size: NA; V gene: TRBV28; D gene: TRBD1; CDR3 protein: CPSVPGQRYGYTF; CDR3 DNA: TGTCCCAGTGTTCCGGGACAGAGGTATGGCTACACCTTC
J gene: TRBJ1-5; clone size: NA; V gene: TRBV10-2; D gene: NA; CDR3 protein: CASSEKGSGGNQPQHF; CDR3 DNA: TGCGCCAGCAGTGAGAAGGGCTCAGGGGGCAATCAGCCCCAGCATTTT
J gene: TRBJ1-4; clone size: NA; V gene: TRBV28; D gene: NA; CDR3 protein: CASSLHTSNEKLFF; CDR3 DNA: TGTGCCAGCAGTTTACACACTTCTAATGAAAAACTGTTTTTT
J gene: TRBJ2-7; clone size: few; V gene: TRBV12-3/TRBV12-4; D gene: TRBD1; CDR3 protein: CASSSPGQYYEQYF; CDR3 DNA: TGTGCCAGCAGTTCGCCGGGACAGTACTACGAGCAGTACTTC
J gene: TRBJ2-1; clone size: many; V gene: TRBV5-1; D gene: NA; CDR3 protein: CASSPHANIGSYNEQFF; CDR3 DNA: TGCGCCAGCAGCCCCCACGCGAATATTGGCTCCTACAATGAGCAGTTCTTC
J gene: TRBJ2-2; clone size: NA; V gene: TRBV10-3; D gene: TRBD2; CDR3 protein: CAISESTSGGFGELFF; CDR3 DNA: TGTGCCATCAGTGAGTCGACTAGCGGGGGATTCGGGGAGCTGTTTTTT
J gene: TRBJ2-5; clone size: medium-sized; V gene: TRBV7-2; D gene: TRBD2; CDR3 protein: CASSGKGLAGETQYF; CDR3 DNA: TGTGCCAGCAGCGGGAAGGGACTAGCGGGAGAGACCCAGTACTTC
J gene: TRBJ2-3; clone size: few; V gene: TRBV11-2; D gene: TRBD2; CDR3 protein: CASSLSSGGRDTQYF; CDR3 DNA: TGTGCCAGCAGCTTATCCAGCGGGGGTCGGGATACGCAGTATTTT
J gene: TRBJ2-1; clone size: NA; V gene: TRBV19; D gene: TRBD2; CDR3 protein: CASSIPSGGVNEQFF; CDR3 DNA: TGTGCCAGTAGTATTCCCAGCGGGGGGGTCAATGAGCAGTTCTTC
J gene: TRBJ1-1; clone size: NA; V gene: TRBV10-3; D gene: TRBD1; CDR3 protein: CAISESDRGTNTEAFF; CDR3 DNA: TGTGCCATCAGTGAATCAGACAGGGGAACGAACACTGAAGCTTTCTTT
J gene: TRBJ1-1; clone size: few; V gene: TRBV7-3; D gene: NA; CDR3 protein: CASSPSTGMNTEAFF; CDR3 DNA: TGTGCCAGCAGCCCATCAACAGGGATGAACACTGAAGCTTTCTTT
J gene: TRBJ1-2; clone size: few; V gene: TRBV4-1; D gene: NA; CDR3 protein: CASSPYQGLDYGYTF; CDR3 DNA: TGCGCCAGCAGCCCTTATCAGGGCCTCGACTATGGCTACACCTTC
J gene: TRBJ2-3; clone size: NA; V gene: TRBV11-2; D gene: TRBD2; CDR3 protein: CASSLVRGGIDTQYF; CDR3 DNA: TGTGCCAGCAGCTTAGTTCGGGGGGGTATAGATACGCAGTATTTT
J gene: TRBJ2-3; clone size: NA; V gene: TRBV29-1; D gene: NA; CDR3 protein: CSVDGGSTDTQYF; CDR3 DNA: TGCAGCGTTGACGGGGGTAGCACAGATACGCAGTATTTT
J gene: TRBJ2-1; clone size: few; V gene: TRBV6-5; D gene: TRBD2; CDR3 protein: CASSYLARGDNEQFF; CDR3 DNA: TGTGCCAGCAGTTACCTGGCGCGGGGGGACAATGAGCAGTTCTTC
J gene: TRBJ1-5; clone size: few; V gene: TRBV7-7; D gene: TRBD1; CDR3 protein: CASSLLGWLQGFNQPQHF; CDR3 DNA: TGTGCTAGCAGCCTCTTAGGGTGGTTACAGGGGTTTAATCAGCCCCAGCATTTT
J gene: TRBJ2-1; clone size: NA; V gene: TRBV5-4; D gene: TRBD2; CDR3 protein: CASSLDVGTRYNEQFF; CDR3 DNA: TGTGCCAGCAGCTTGGATGTGGGGACTAGGTACAATGAGCAGTTCTTC
J gene: TRBJ2-5; clone size: few; V gene: TRBV3-1; D gene: NA; CDR3 protein: CASSPGGEETQYF; CDR3 DNA: TGTGCCAGCAGCCCGGGTGGGGAAGAGACCCAGTACTTC
J gene: TRBJ2-7; clone size: few; V gene: TRBV11-1; D gene: TRBD1; CDR3 protein: CASSLVTLWDRDSLEQYF; CDR3 DNA: TGTGCCAGCAGCTTAGTAACCCTATGGGACAGGGATTCTCTCGAGCAGTACTTC
J gene: TRBJ2-1; clone size: NA; V gene: TRBV5-1; D gene: NA; CDR3 protein: CASSFRGGNEQFF; CDR3 DNA: TGCGCCAGCAGCTTCAGAGGGGGGAATGAGCAGTTCTTC
J gene: TRBJ2-7; clone size: NA; V gene: TRBV7-2; D gene: NA; CDR3 protein: CASGKNVLYSYEQYF; CDR3 DNA: TGTGCCAGCGGAAAGAACGTCCTTTACTCCTACGAGCAGTACTTC
J gene: TRBJ1-1; clone size: many; V gene: TRBV18; D gene: NA; CDR3 protein: CASSPQVNTEAFF; CDR3 DNA: TGTGCCAGCTCACCGCAGGTGAACACTGAAGCTTTCTTT
J gene: TRBJ2-2; clone size: few; V gene: TRBV12-3/TRBV12-4; D gene: NA; CDR3 protein: CASSPGYHTGELFF; CDR3 DNA: TGTGCCAGCAGTCCGGGGTACCACACCGGGGAGCTGTTTTTT
J gene: TRBJ1-1; clone size: few; V gene: TRBV6-6; D gene: NA; CDR3 protein: CASTVQENTEAFF; CDR3 DNA: TGTGCCAGCACCGTTCAAGAGAACACTGAAGCTTTCTTT